This T cell receptor beta chain was sequenced in a study of blood T cell repertoires in COVID-19. The Seattle patients, enrolled during active infection, were followed longitudinally. Authors' methods: Reference gene primer amplification yielded estimated nucleated cell counts. Produced via immunoSEQ multiplex PCR; TCRdb's table is partial and in-frame only. V and J calls and clone size are given by that table; D and trimming were obtained from the DNA. The sample carries around 49,000 clones, approximately 93% recorded once. In germline, CDR1 is SGHAT, CDR2 FQNNGV. This CDR3 has 11 amino acids. Trimming took 2 bases from V and 13 from J, leaving 9 bases between them.

The clonotype originates from a man in his 60s with COVID-19, enrolled during active disease. Sequenced input: peripheral blood. The chain joins TRBV11-2 to TRBJ2-1; maybe TRBD2 (5 bases). CDR3 bases: TGTGCCAGCAGCTTACGGGGAGTTCAGTTCTTC. Its translation: CASSLRGVQFF.